The clone carrying this T cell receptor (beta chain) was observed many times. The data were obtained in a study of breast tumors, draining lymph nodes, adjacent tissues. The lymph nodes were axillary draining lymph nodes from breast cancer patients. TCRdb reanalysed the multiplex PCR reads using MiXCR and keeps one entry per CDR3 protein. The data contain 150,000 to 250,000 distinct CDR3 sequences, approximately 31% of them singletons. With 5 bases removed from V and 2 bases from J, the gap between germline ends came to 16 bases. Germline CDR1 DFQATT, CDR2 SNEGSKA (reference sequence). The CDR3 contains 14 residues.

This TCR derives from a female donor with breast cancer. Some clones in this sample may be carry-over from other donors' samples. Sequenced input: axillary lymph node tissue. This chain joins TRBV20-1 and TRBJ2-7; possibly TRBD1 for D (7 bases). The CDR3 region has the DNA TGCAGTGCTGTCCGACCCAGGGGGGCCTACGAGCAGTACTTC. Its protein product is CSAVRPRGAYEQYF.